This paragraph reports one TCR beta chain. This entry comes from a study of cytomegalovirus exposure and HLA in healthy donors. The CDR3 is 14 residues long. The germline V gene has CDR1 SEHNR and CDR2 FQNEAQ (reference sequence). V was clipped by 5 bases and J by 4 bases, with 9 bases between them. PCR employed 60 Vbeta and 13 Jbeta primers. The repertoire was sequenced with immunoSEQ multiplex PCR; TCRdb's copy has only in-frame clones and lacks some. This table holds some 110,000 clones, roughly 68% found once. The chain carries TRBV7-9 and TRBJ1-6; D is uncertain. The source of this sequence is a woman aged 25-40 years in good health and CMV-seronegative. The material sequenced was PBMCs. The CDR3 region is CASSTEQYNSPLHF. Written as DNA, the CDR3 is TGTGCCAGCAGCACTGAACAGTATAATTCACCCCTCCACTTT.